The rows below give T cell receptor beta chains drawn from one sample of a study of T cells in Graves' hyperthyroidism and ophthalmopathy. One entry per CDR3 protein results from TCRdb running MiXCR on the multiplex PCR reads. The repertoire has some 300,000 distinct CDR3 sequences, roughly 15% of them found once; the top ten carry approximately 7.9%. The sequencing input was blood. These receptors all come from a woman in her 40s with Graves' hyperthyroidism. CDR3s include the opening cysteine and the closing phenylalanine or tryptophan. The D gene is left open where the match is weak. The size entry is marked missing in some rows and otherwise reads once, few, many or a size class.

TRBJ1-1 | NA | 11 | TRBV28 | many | CASSFKGTAFF | TGTGCCAGCAGTTTTAAAGGAACAGCTTTCTTT
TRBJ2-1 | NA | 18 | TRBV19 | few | CASTDLRGLGSQNNEQFF | TGTGCCAGTACCGACCTCAGGGGTTTGGGCTCGCAAAACAATGAGCAGTTCTTC
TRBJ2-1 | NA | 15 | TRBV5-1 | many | CASRLGSSQRDEQFF | TGCGCCAGCAGGCTTGGTTCTAGCCAGAGAGATGAGCAGTTCTTC
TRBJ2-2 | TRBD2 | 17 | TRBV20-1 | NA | CSAPRLAGGPNTGELFF | TGCAGTGCTCCGAGACTAGCGGGAGGCCCGAACACCGGGGAGCTGTTTTTT
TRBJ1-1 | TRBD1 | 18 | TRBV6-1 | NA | CASSPSAGTGDMNTEAFF | TGTGCCAGCAGCCCTTCTGCCGGGACAGGGGACATGAACACTGAAGCTTTCTTT
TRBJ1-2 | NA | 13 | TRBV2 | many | CASSASTTPGYTF | TGTGCCAGCAGTGCCTCGACCACTCCCGGCTACACCTTC
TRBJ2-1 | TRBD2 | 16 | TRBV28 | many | CASRRRRLASDNEQFF | TGTGCCAGCAGACGAAGGCGACTAGCGAGCGACAATGAGCAGTTCTTC
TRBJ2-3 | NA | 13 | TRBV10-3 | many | CAIRGRESDTQYF | TGTGCCATCAGGGGGCGGGAATCAGATACGCAGTATTTT
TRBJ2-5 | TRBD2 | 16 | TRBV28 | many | CASSPNVGTIQETQYF | TGTGCCAGCAGTCCCAACGTCGGGACTATCCAAGAGACCCAGTACTTC
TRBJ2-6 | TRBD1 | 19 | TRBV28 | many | CASSLRTGGFDSGANVLTF | TGTGCCAGCAGTTTGCGGACAGGCGGCTTCGACTCTGGGGCCAACGTCCTGACTTTC
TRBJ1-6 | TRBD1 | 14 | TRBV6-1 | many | CASSFGTDNSPLHF | TGTGCCAGCAGTTTCGGGACAGATAATTCACCCCTCCACTTT
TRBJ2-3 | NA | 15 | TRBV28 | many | CASSPSAAITDTQYF | TGTGCCAGCAGTCCATCAGCGGCAATCACAGATACGCAGTATTTT
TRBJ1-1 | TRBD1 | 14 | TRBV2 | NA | CASRLGQGDTEAFF | TGTGCCAGCAGACTGGGACAGGGGGATACTGAAGCTTTCTTT
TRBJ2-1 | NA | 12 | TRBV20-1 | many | CSAINRDNEQFF | TGCAGTGCTATCAACAGGGACAATGAGCAGTTCTTC
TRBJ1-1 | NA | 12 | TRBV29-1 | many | CSVDWGNTEAFF | TGCAGCGTTGACTGGGGGAACACTGAAGCTTTCTTT
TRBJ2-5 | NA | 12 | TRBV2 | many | CASSYVQETQYF | TGTGCCAGCAGTTATGTTCAAGAGACCCAGTACTTC
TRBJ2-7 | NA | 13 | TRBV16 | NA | CASSHLGGVEQYF | TGTGCCAGCAGCCATCTTGGCGGGGTCGAGCAGTACTTC
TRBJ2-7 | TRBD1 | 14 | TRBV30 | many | CAWSPGTGSYEQYF | TGTGCCTGGAGTCCCGGGACAGGGAGCTACGAGCAGTACTTC